This T cell receptor (beta chain) came from a study of shared clonotypes between healthy human individuals. At the level of the study: In total, the donors were a couple of women and a few men aged 18 to 49. Every donor yielded three CD4 naive, three CD4 memory, two CD8 naive and one CD8 memory plate.

Caucasian adults living in Nashville, Tennessee, provided all samples. A split of CD4+ cells into CD45RA+ naive and CD45RA-negative memory subsets was performed. Per germline, CDR1 GTSNPN and CDR2 SVGIG (reference sequence). The CDR3 has 15 amino acids. With regard to this clone: Germline is not matched at one junction end, which may reflect a read error.

TCRdb's table, derived via immunoSEQ multiplex PCR, lists solely in-frame clones and lacks some. The sample carries some 2,500,000 clones, 80% to 95% recorded once. The clonotype comes from a man younger than 30 in good health. Some clones in this sample may be carry-over from other donors' samples. The V gene is TRBV30, the J gene TRBJ2-1, with D possibly TRBD1 on 6 matching bases. Material: naive CD4+ T cells from PBMCs. Noted subset: CD45RA+ positively selected. The DNA of the CDR3 is TGTGCCTGGAGTGTGCAGGGGCGCCGGGACAATGGGCAGTTCTTC. This translates into CAWSVQGRRDNGQFF.